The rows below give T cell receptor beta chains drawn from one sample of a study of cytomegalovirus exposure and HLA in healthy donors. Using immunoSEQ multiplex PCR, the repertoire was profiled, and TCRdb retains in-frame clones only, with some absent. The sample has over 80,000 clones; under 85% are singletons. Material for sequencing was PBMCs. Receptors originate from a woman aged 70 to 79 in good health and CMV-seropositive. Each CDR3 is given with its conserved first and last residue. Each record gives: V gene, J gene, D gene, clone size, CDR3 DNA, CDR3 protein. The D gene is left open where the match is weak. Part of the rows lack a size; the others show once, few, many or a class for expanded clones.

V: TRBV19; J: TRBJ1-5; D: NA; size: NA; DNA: TGTGCCAGTAGTATCGAAGGAGGGATTAGCAATCAGCCCCAGCATTTT; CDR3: CASSIEGGISNQPQHF
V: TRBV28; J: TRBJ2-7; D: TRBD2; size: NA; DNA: TGTGCCAGCAGTACCACGCGCGGGGGGTACGAGCAGTACTTC; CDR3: CASSTTRGGYEQYF
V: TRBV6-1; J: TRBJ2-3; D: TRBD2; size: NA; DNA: TGTGCCAGCAGAGAAGGGACTAGGATTACTAGCACAGATACGCAGTATTTT; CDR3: CASREGTRITSTDTQYF
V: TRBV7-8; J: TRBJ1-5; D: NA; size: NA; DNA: TGTGCCAGCAGCTCAACAGGGATTCGCAATCAGCCCCAGCATTTT; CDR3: CASSSTGIRNQPQHF
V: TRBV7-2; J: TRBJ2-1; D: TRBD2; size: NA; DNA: TGTGCCAGCAGCCGCTTAAGGACTAGCGGTAACAATGAGCAGTTCTTC; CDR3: CASSRLRTSGNNEQFF
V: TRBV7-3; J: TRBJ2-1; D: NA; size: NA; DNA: TGTGCCAGCTCGCAGGCACATAACTCCTACAATGAGCAGTTCTTC; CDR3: CASSQAHNSYNEQFF
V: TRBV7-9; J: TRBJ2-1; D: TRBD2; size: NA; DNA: TGTGCCAGCAGCTTCTATAGGACTAGCGGGAGCGCGTACAATGAGCAGTTCTTC; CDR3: CASSFYRTSGSAYNEQFF
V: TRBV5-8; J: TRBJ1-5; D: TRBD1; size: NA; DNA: TGTGCCAGCCGTACGGACAGGGGGGACCGTCAGCCCCAGCATTTT; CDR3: CASRTDRGDRQPQHF
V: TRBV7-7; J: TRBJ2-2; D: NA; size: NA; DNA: TGTGCTAGCAGCTTAAGACTAGACGGGGAGCTGTTTTTT; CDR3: CASSLRLDGELFF
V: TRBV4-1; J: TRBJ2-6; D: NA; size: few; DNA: TGCGCCAGCAGCCAAGGTAGCTTCACCTCTGGGGCCAACGTCCTGACTTTC; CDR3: CASSQGSFTSGANVLTF
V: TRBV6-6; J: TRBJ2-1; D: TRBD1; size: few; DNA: TGTGCCAGCAGTGGACAGGGAACGGCCTACAATGAGCAGTTCTTC; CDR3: CASSGQGTAYNEQFF
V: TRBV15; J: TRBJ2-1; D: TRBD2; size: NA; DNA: TGTGCCACCAGCAGAGCTTCTAGCGGGAGTAACAATGAGCAGTTCTTC; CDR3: CATSRASSGSNNEQFF
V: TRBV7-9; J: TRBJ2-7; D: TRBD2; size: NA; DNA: TGTTCCAGCAGCCCATCCCCCGGTAGCGGGGGGTTCCGCTCCTACGAGCAGTACTTC; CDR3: CSSSPSPGSGGFRSYEQYF
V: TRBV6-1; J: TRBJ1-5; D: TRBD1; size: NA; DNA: TGTGCCAGCAGTGATCCCAGGGGGGCTAGGAGCAATCAGCCCCAGCATTTT; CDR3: CASSDPRGARSNQPQHF
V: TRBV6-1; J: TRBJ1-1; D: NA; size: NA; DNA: TGTGCCAGCATCAGGAACACTGAAGCTTTCTTT; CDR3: CASIRNTEAFF
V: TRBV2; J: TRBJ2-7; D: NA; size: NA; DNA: TGTGCCAGCAGTTTAGACTCTCCAACCATCTACGAGCAGTACTTC; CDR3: CASSLDSPTIYEQYF
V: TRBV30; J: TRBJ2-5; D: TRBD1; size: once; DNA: TGTGCCTGGAGCCCGGGACAGGGAGGGAGAGAGACCCAGTACTTC; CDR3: CAWSPGQGGRETQYF
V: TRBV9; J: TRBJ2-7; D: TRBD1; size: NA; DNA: TGTGCCAGCAGCAGCGGGGACAGGGGCAACGAGCAGTACTTC; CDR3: CASSSGDRGNEQYF
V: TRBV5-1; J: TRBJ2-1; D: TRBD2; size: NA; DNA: TGCGCCAGCAGCTTGAGGGTAGCGGGAGGCAGGGCCTACAATGAGCAGTTCTTC; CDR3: CASSLRVAGGRAYNEQFF
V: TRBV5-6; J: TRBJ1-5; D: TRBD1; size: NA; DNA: TGTGCCAGCAGCTGGGGACAGGGGAATCAGCCCCAGCATTTT; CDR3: CASSWGQGNQPQHF
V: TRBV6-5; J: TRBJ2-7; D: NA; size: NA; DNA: TGTGCCAGCAGTACTCCGGGAGCGGGTTACGAGCAGTACTTC; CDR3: CASSTPGAGYEQYF
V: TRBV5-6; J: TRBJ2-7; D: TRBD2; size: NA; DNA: TGTGCCAGCAGCCGACTAGCGGGAGTGAGCTACGAGCAGTACTTC; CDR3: CASSRLAGVSYEQYF
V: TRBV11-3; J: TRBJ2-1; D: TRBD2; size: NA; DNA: TGTGCCAGCAGCTTTAGGACTAGTAGTTACAATGAGCAGTTCTTC; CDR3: CASSFRTSSYNEQFF
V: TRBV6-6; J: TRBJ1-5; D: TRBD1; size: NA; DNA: TGTGCCAGCAGCCGACAGGGGAGCCAGCCCCAGCATTTT; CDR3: CASSRQGSQPQHF
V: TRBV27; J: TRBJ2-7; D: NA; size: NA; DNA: TGTGCCAGCAGTTTTTTGGCTAGCGCCTCCTACGAGCAGTACTTC; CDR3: CASSFLASASYEQYF